The sequence of this T cell receptor (beta chain) was determined in a study of blood T cell repertoires in COVID-19. Study summary: Samples representing acute and convalescent COVID-19 were sourced from the United States, Italy and Spain. T cells, B-cell-depleted T cells, or PBMCs supplied cDNA or gDNA.

With 4 bases removed from V and 5 bases from J, the gap between germline ends came to 11 bases. This CDR3 comprises 14 residues. Per the germline V gene, CDR1 is SGHAT and CDR2 is FQNNGV. Repertoires were generated with immunoSEQ multiplex PCR, while TCRdb's copy carries only in-frame clones and drops some. The sample holds 150,000 to 200,000 clones; about 74% are singletons and the top ten take 3%. The material sequenced was peripheral blood. The V call is TRBV11-2, the J call TRBJ2-2; D call uncertain. The receptor's source is an elderly woman with acute or convalescent COVID-19. Written as DNA, the CDR3 is TGTGCCAGCAGCTCAGATCCGTTGACCGGGGAGCTGTTTTTT. Translation: CASSSDPLTGELFF.